This T cell receptor beta chain is from a study of blood T cell repertoires in COVID-19. CDR1 and CDR2 (germline): LGHDT, YNNKEL (reference sequence). CDR3 length equals 14 residues. The ends were cut back, 4 bases at V and 10 bases at J, with 16 bases in the middle. Original analysis: Researchers report that nucleated cell counts were estimated from reference gene primer amplification. Sequencing used immunoSEQ multiplex PCR; TCRdb keeps in-frame clones, though not all of them. Clone size and the V and J calls come from that table; the DNA yielded D and trimming. The data show under 350,000 clones, over 65% seen once.

The TCR originated in a man aged 60 to 75 who had recovered from COVID-19. The chain employs TRBV3-1 (or the pseudogene TRBV3-2) and TRBJ1-4; maybe TRBD1 (5 bases). Sequencing was carried out using peripheral blood. CDR3 amino acids: CASSPPRGFVKLFF. CDR3 bases: TGTGCCAGCAGCCCCCCCCGGGGGTTCGTAAAACTGTTTTTT.